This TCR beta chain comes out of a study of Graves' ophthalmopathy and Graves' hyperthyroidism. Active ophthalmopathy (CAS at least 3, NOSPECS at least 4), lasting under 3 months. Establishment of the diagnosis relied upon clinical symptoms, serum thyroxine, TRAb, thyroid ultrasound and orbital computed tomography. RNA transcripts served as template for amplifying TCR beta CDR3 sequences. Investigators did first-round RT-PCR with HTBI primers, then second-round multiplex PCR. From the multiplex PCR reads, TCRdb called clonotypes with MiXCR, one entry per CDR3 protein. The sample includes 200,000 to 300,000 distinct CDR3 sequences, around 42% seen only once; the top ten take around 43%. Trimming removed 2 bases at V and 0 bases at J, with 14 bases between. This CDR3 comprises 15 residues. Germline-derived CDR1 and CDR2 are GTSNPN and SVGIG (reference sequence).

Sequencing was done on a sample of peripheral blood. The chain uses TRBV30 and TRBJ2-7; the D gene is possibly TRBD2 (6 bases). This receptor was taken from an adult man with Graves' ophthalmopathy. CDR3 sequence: CAWSLLPGGSYEQYF. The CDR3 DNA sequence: TGTGCCTGGAGTTTGCTCCCCGGGGGCTCCTACGAGCAGTACTTC.